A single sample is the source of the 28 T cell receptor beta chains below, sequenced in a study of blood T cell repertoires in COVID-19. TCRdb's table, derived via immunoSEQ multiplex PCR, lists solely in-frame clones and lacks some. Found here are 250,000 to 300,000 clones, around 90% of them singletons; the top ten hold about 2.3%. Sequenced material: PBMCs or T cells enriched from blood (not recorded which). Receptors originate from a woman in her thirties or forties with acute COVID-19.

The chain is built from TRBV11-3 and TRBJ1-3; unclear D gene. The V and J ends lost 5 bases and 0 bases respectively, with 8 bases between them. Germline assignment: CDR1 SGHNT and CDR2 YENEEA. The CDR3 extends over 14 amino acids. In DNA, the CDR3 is TGTGCCAGCAGCCCCGAGGGCTCTGGAAACACCATATATTTT. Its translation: CASSPEGSGNTIYF.

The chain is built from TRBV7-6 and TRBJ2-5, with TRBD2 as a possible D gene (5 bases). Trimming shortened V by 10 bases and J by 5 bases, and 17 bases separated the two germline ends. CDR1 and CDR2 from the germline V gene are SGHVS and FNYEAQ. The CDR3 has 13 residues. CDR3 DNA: TGTGCCACACGGACTCCGGGCGGGGAGACCCAGTACTTC. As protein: CATRTPGGETQYF.

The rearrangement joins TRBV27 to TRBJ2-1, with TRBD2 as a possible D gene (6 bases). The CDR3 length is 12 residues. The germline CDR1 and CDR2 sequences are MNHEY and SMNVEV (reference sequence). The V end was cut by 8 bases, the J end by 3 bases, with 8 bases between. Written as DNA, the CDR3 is TGTGCCAGCGGGGACTTCTACAATGAGCAGTTCTTC. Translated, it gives CASGDFYNEQFF.

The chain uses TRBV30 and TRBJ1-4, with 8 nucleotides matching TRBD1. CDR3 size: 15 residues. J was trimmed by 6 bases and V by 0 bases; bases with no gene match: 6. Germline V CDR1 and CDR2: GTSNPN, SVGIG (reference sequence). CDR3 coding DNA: TGTGCCTGGAGTGTACAAACAGGGGGTGATGAAAAACTGTTTTTT. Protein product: CAWSVQTGGDEKLFF.

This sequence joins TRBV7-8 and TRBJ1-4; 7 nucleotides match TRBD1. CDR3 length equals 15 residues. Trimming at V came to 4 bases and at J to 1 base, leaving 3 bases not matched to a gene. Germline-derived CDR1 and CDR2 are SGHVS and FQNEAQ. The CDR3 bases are TGTGCCAGCAGCTCAGGGGGGATAACTAATGAAAAACTGTTTTTT. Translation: CASSSGGITNEKLFF.

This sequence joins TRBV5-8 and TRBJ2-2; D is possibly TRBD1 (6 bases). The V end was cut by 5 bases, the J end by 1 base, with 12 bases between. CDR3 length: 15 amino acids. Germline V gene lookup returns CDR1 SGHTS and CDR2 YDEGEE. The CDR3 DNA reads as TGTGCCAGCAGGTCCGGGACACGGAACACCGGGGAGCTGTTTTTT. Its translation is CASRSGTRNTGELFF.

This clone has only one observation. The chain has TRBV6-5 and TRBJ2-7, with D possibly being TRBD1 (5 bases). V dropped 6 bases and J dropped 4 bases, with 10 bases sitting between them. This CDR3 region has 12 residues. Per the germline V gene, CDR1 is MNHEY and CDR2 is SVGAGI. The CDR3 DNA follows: TGTGCCAGCAGGACGACAGTTTACGAGCAGTACTTC. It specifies CASRTTVYEQYF.

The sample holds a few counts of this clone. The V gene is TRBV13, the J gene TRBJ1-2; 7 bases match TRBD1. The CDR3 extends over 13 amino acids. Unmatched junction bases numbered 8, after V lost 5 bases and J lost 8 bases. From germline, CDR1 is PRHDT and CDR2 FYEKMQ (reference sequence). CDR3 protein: CASSTPDREGYTF. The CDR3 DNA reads TGTGCCAGCAGCACCCCCGACAGGGAAGGCTACACCTTC.

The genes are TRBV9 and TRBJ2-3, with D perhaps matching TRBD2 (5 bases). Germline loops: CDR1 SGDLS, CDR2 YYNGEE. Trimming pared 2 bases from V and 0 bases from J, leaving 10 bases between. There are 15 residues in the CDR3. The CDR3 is CASSVGSSSTDTQYF. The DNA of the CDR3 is TGTGCCAGCAGCGTGGGGAGTTCTAGCACAGATACGCAGTATTTT.

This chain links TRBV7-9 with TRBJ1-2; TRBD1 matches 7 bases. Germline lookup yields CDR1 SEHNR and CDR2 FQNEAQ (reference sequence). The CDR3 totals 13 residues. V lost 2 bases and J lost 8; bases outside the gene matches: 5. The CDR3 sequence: CASSLPGQRGYTF. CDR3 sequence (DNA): TGTGCCAGCAGCTTACCGGGACAGAGGGGCTACACCTTC.

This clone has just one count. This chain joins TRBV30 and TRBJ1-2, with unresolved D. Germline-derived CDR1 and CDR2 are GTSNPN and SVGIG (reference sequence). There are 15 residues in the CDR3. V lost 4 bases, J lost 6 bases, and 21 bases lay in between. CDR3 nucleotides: TGTGCCTGGAAGAGGGCATCCGCTTCCCTGCATGGCTACACCTTC. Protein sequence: CAWKRASASLHGYTF.

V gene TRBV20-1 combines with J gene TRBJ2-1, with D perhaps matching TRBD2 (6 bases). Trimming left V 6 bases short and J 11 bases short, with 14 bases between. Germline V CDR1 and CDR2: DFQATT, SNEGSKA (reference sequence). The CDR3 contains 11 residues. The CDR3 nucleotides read TGCAGTGCGGCACCGGGACTGAAGCAGTTCTTC. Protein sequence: CSAAPGLKQFF.

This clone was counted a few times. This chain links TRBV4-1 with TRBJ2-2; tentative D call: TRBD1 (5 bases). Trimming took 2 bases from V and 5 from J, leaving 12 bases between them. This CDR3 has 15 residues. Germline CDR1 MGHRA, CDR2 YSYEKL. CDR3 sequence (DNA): TGCGCCAGCAGCCAATGGGGCGCAGCTACCGGGGAGCTGTTTTTT. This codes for CASSQWGAATGELFF.

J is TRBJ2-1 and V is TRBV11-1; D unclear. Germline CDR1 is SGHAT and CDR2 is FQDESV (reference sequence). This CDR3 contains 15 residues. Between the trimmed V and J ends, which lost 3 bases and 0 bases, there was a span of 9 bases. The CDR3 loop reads CASSLKRSSYNEQFF. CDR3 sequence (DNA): TGTGCCAGCAGCTTGAAGAGGAGCTCCTACAATGAGCAGTTCTTC.

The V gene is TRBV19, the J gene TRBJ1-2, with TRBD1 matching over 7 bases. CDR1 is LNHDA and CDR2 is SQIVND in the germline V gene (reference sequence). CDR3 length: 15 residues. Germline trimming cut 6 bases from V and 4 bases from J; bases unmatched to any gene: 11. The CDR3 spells CASRSPGQLVYGYTF. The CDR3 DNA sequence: TGTGCCAGTAGATCCCCGGGACAGTTGGTCTATGGCTACACCTTC.

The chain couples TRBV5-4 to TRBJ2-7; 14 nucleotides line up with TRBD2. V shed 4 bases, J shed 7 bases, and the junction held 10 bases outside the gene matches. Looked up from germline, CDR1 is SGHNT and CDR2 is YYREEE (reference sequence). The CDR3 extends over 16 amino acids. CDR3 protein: CASSPDQGLAGAEQYF. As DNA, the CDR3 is TGTGCCAGCAGCCCCGACCAGGGACTAGCGGGGGCGGAGCAGTACTTC. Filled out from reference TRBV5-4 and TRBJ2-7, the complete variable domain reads ETGVTQSPTHLIKTRGQQVTLRCSSQSGHNTVSWYQQALGQGPQFIFQYYREEENGRGNFPPRFSGLQFPNYSSELNVNALELDDSALYLCASSPDQGLAGAEQYFGPGTRLTVT.

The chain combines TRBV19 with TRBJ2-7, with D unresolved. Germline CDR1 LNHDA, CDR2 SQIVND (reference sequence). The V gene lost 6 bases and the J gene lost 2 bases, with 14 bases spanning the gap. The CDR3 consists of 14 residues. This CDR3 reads CASSPTGSTYEQYF. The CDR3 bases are TGTGCCAGTAGCCCTACCGGGTCAACCTACGAGCAGTACTTC.

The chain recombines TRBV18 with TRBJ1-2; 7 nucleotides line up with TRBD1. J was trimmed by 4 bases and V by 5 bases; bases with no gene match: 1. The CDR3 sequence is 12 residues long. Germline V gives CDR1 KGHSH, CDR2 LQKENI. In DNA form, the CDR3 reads TGTGCCAGCTCATGGACAGGCTATGGCTACACCTTC. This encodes CASSWTGYGYTF.

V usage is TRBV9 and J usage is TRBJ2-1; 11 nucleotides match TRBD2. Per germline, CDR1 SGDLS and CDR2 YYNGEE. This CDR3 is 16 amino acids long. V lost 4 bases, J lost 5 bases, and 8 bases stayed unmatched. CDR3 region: CASSRSGTSGNNEQFF. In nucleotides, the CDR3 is TGTGCCAGCAGCAGATCCGGGACTAGCGGAAACAATGAGCAGTTCTTC.

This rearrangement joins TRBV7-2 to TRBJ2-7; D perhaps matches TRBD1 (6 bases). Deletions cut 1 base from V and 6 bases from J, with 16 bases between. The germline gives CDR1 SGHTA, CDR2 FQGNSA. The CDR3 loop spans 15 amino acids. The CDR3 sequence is CASSLVSRDTTEQYF. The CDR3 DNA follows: TGTGCCAGCAGCTTAGTTAGCCGGGACACCACCGAGCAGTACTTC.

The CDR3 spells CASSLLYNANTGELFF. In DNA, the CDR3 is TGTGCCAGCAGTTTATTGTACAACGCGAACACCGGGGAGCTGTTTTTT. The V call is TRBV28, the J call TRBJ2-2; D is unresolved. Trimming left V 1 base short and J 0 bases short, with 9 bases between. From germline, CDR1 is MDHEN and CDR2 SYDVKM. The CDR3 has 16 amino acids.

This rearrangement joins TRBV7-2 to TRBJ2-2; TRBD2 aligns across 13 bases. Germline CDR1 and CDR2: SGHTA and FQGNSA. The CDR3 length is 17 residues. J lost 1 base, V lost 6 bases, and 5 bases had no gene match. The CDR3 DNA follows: TGTGCCAGCAGGCCGACTAGCGGGAGGAGGAACACCGGGGAGCTGTTTTTT. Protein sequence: CASRPTSGRRNTGELFF.

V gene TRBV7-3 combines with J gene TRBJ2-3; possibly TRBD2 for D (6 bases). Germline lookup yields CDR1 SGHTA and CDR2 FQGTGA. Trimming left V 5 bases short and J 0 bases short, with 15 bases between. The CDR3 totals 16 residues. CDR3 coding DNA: TGTGCCAGCAGCCTTGGGCGGGGCGGGAGCACAGATACGCAGTATTTT. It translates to CASSLGRGGSTDTQYF. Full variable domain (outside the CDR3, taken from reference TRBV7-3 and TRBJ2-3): GAGVSQTPSNKVTEKGKYVELRCDPISGHTALYWYRQSLGQGPEFLIYFQGTGAADDSGLPNDRFFAVRPEGSVSTLKIQRTERGDSAVYLCASSLGRGGSTDTQYFGPGTRLTVL.

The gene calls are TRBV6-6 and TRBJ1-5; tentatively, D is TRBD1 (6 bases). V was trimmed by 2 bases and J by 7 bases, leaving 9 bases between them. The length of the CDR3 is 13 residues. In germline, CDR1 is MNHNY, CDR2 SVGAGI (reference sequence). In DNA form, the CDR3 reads TGTGCCAGCAGTTACACAGACAGGCAGCCCCAGCATTTT. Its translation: CASSYTDRQPQHF.

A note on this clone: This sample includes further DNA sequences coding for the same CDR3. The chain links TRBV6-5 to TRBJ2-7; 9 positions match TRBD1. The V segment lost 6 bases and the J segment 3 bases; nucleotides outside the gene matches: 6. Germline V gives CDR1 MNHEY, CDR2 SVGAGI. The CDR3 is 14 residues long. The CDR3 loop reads CASSSGTGNYEQYF. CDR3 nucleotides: TGTGCCAGCAGCTCCGGGACAGGGAACTACGAGCAGTACTTC.

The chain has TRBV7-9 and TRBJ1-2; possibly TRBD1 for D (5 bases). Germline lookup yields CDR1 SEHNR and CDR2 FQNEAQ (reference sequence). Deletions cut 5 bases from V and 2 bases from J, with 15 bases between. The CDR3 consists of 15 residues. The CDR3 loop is CASSIRDGLNYGYTF. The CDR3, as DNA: TGTGCCAGCAGCATCCGGGACGGACTAAACTATGGCTACACCTTC.

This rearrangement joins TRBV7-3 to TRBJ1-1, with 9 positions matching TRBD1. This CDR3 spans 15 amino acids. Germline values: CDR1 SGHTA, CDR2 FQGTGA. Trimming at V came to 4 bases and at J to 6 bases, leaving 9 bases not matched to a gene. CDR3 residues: CASSSRTGARAEAFF. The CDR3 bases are TGTGCCAGCAGCTCCCGGACAGGGGCCCGGGCTGAAGCTTTCTTT.

CDR3 protein: CASSERSLTDTQYF. The CDR3 nucleotides read TGTGCCAGCAGCGAGAGATCCCTCACAGATACGCAGTATTTT. The rearrangement uses TRBV7-2 and TRBJ2-3; D call uncertain. V gave up 5 bases and J gave up 2 bases, with 11 bases separating them. Germline-derived CDR1 and CDR2 are SGHTA and FQGNSA. The CDR3 totals 14 residues.